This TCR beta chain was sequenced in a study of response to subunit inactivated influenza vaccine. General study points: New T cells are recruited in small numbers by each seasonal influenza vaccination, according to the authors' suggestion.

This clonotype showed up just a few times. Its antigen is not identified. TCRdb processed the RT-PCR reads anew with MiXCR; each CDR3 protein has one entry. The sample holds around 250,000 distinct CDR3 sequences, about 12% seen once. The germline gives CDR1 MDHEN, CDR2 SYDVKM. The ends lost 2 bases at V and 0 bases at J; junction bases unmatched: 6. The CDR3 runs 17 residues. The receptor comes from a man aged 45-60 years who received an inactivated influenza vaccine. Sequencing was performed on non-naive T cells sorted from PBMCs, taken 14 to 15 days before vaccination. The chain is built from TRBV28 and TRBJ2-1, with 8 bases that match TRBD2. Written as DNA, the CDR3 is TGTGCCAGCAGTTTAATAGCGGGAAAGAGCTCCTACAATGAGCAGTTCTTC. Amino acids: CASSLIAGKSSYNEQFF.